This T cell receptor beta chain is from a study of blood T cell repertoires in COVID-19. Study information: The analysed material was cDNA or gDNA that came from T cells, B-cell-depleted T cells, or PBMCs.

This CDR3 has 14 amino acids. CDR1 SEHNR and CDR2 FQNEAQ come from the germline V gene (reference sequence). Trimming removed 2 bases from V and 1 base from J, with 8 bases in between. Profiled with immunoSEQ multiplex PCR; TCRdb holds only in-frame clones, not every one. The profile covers 100,000 to 130,000 clones, with approximately 90% appearing a single time and 6.8% taken by the ten largest. Sequencing used peripheral blood. The sequence was obtained from a man aged 50-60 years with active or convalescent COVID-19. The V call is TRBV7-9, the J call TRBJ1-1; D unresolved. The CDR3 bases are TGTGCCAGCAGCTTACGTTGGCAGAACACTGAAGCTTTCTTT. Translating it yields CASSLRWQNTEAFF.